This T cell receptor beta chain was sequenced in a study of CD8+CD57+ T cells in acquired aplastic anemia. All patients picked for sequencing had shown, by flow cytometry, an expansion of CD8+CD57+ cells. TCR beta VDJ and CDR3 profiling used genomic DNA as template. TCRdb redid the calling of the reads with MiXCR, one entry per CDR3 protein. The data show 450,000 to 600,000 distinct CDR3 sequences, with 25% to 40% seen just once and 0.82% held by the top ten. Trimming took off 1 base at V and 14 bases at J, with 9 bases between the two ends. The CDR3 has 11 amino acids. The germline gives CDR1 MGHRA, CDR2 YSYEKL.

What was sequenced was sorted CD4+, CD8+, or CD8+CD57+ T cells (not recorded which) from PBMCs. This clonotype was obtained from a human donor with aplastic anemia. The chain combines TRBV4-1 with TRBJ2-1; D unresolved. The DNA of the CDR3 is TGCGCCAGCAGCCAAGCTGCGGAGAAGTTCTTC. Residues: CASSQAAEKFF.